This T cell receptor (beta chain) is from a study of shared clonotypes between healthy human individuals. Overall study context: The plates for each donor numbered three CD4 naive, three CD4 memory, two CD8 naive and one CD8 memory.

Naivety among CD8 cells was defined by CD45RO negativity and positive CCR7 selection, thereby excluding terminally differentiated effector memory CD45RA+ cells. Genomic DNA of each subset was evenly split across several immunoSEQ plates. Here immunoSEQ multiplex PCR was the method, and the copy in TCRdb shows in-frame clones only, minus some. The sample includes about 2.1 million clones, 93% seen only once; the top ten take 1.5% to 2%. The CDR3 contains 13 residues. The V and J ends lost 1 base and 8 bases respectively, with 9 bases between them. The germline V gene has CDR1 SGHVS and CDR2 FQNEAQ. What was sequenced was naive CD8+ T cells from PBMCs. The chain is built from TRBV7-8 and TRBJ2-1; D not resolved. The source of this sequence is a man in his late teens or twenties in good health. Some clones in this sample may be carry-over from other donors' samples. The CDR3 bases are TGTGCCAGCAGCTTAGTGACCGCACATGAGCAGTTCTTC. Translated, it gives CASSLVTAHEQFF.